This T cell receptor (beta chain) came from a study of early T cells in non-severe SARS-CoV-2 infection. On the study more broadly: Bulk RNA from unsorted whole blood was sequenced; chains were unpaired.

This clonotype was detected ten times or more. The antigen is not known. Germline CDR1 is KGHSH and CDR2 is LQKENI. The CDR3 runs 14 residues. V gave up 2 bases and J gave up 1 base, with 8 bases separating them. General study findings and limits: Sequences matched to VDJdb favored anti-spike CD8 responses, while private and CD4 specificities were missed.

Unique molecular identifiers (one per individual cDNA molecule) were attached. TCRdb called the 5' RACE reads again in MiXCR, with one record for every CDR3 protein. The sample lists 50,000 or so distinct CDR3 sequences; roughly 13% were seen once. The V and J genes are TRBV18 and TRBJ1-1, with D possibly TRBD1 on 5 matching bases. The receptor's source is an adult who was a healthcare worker with PCR-confirmed SARS-CoV-2 infection or an uninfected control (not recorded which). Sequencing input: whole blood. This CDR3 is CASSPDRKNTEAFF. DNA of the CDR3: TGTGCCAGCTCACCAGACAGAAAGAACACTGAAGCTTTCTTT.